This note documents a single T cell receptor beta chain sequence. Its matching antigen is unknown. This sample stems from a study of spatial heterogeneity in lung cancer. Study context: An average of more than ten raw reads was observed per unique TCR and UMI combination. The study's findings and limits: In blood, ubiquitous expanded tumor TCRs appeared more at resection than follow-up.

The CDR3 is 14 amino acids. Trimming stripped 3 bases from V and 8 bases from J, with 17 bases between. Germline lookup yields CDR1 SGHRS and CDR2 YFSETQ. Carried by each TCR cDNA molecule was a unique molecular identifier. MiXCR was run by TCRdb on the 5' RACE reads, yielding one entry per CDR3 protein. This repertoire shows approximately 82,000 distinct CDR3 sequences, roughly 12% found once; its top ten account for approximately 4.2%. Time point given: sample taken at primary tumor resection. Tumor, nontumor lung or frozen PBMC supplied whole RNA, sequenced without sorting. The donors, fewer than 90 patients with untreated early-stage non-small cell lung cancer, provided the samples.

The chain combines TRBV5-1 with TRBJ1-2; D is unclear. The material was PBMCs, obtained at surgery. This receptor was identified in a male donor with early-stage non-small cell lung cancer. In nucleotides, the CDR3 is TGCGCCAGCAGCTGGTTGTCGGCGGATCAGGGCTACACCTTC. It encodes CASSWLSADQGYTF.